This T cell receptor beta chain was obtained from a study of cytomegalovirus exposure and HLA in healthy donors. Findings and limits, study-wide: There were some V segments, including TRBV6-2 and TRBV6-3, excluded as indistinguishable. Segments of the TCR beta V type were, in most cases, productive about 87% or about 30% of the time in an earlier analysis. Most CMV-associated TCR beta chains were later found to appear HLA-restricted. A later analysis reported that several of the most significant clusters appeared to be linked to common viral pathogens, among them Epstein-Barr virus.

CDR3 size: 17 residues. CDR1 LNHNV and CDR2 YYDKDF come from the germline V gene (reference sequence). J gave up 4 bases and V 1 base, and 8 bases lay outside the gene matches. Worth noting for this clone: Its cognate antigen is unknown.

The PCR was carried out with 60 Vbeta primers and 13 Jbeta primers. Measured with immunoSEQ multiplex PCR; TCRdb has only the in-frame clones, and not every one. The sample records some 100,000 clones, approximately 81% being singletons. The V and J genes are TRBV15 and TRBJ2-2, with 8 nucleotides matching TRBD2. The origin of this receptor is a male donor in good health and CMV-seropositive. The specimen sequenced was PBMCs. The CDR3 nucleotides read TGTGCCACCAGCAGAGCCGTAGGACTAGCTCTCACCGGGGAGCTGTTTTTT. This codes for CATSRAVGLALTGELFF.